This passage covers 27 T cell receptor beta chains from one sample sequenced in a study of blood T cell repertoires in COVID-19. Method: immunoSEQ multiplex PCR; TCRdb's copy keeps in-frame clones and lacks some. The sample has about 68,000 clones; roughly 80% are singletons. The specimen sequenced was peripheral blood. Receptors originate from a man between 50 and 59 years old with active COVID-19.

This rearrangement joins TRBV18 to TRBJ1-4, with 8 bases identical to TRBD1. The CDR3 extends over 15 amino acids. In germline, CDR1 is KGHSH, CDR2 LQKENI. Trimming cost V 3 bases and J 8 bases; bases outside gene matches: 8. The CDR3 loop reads CASSPEPGGLEKLFF. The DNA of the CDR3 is TGTGCCAGCTCACCTGAGCCAGGGGGCTTGGAAAAACTGTTTTTT.

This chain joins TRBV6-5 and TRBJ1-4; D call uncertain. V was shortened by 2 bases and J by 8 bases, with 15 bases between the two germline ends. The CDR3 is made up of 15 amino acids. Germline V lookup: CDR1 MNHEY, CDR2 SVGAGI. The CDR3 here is CASSYERGVWEKLFF. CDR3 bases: TGTGCCAGCAGTTACGAGCGGGGAGTTTGGGAAAAACTGTTTTTT.

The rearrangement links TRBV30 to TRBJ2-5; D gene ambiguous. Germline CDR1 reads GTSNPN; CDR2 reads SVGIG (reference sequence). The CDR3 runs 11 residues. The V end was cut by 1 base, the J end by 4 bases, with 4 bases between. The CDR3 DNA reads TGTGCCTGGAGTGCCCTAGAGACCCAGTACTTC. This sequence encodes CAWSALETQYF.

DNA of the CDR3: TGCAGCGCTACCACAGGGAACACTGAAGCTTTCTTT. Protein: CSATTGNTEAFF. This chain connects TRBV29-1 to TRBJ1-1, with D possibly matching TRBD1 (5 bases). The germline CDR1 and CDR2 sequences are SQVTM and ANQGSEA. V shed 7 bases and J shed 1 base, with 10 bases lying between them. The CDR3 has 12 residues.

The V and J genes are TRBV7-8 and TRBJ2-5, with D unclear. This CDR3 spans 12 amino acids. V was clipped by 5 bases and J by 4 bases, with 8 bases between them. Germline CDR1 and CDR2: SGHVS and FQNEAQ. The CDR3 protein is CASSPVLETQYF. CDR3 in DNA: TGTGCCAGCAGCCCAGTCCTAGAGACCCAGTACTTC.

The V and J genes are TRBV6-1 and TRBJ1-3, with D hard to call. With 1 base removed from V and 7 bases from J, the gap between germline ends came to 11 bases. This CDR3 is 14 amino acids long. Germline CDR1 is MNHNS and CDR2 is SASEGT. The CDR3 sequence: CASSEEIGRNTIYF. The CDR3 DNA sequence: TGTGCCAGCAGTGAAGAAATAGGGAGGAACACCATATATTTT.

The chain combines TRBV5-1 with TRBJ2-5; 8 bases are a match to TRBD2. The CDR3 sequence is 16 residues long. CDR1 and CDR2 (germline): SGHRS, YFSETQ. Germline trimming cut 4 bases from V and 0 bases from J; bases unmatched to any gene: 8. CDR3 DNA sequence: TGCGCCAGCAGCCCAGGCGTAGCGGGGAACCAAGAGACCCAGTACTTC. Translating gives CASSPGVAGNQETQYF. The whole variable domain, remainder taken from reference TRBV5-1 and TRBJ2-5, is KAGVTQTPRYLIKTRGQQVTLSCSPISGHRSVSWYQQTPGQGLQFLFEYFSETQRNKGNFPGRFSGRQFSNSRSEMNVSTLELGDSALYLCASSPGVAGNQETQYFGPGTRLLVL.

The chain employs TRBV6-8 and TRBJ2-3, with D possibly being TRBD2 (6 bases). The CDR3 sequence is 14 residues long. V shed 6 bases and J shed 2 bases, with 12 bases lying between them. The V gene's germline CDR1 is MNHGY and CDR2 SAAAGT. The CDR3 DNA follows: TGTGCCAGCAGACTAGCAAGTTACACAGATACGCAGTATTTT. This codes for CASRLASYTDTQYF.

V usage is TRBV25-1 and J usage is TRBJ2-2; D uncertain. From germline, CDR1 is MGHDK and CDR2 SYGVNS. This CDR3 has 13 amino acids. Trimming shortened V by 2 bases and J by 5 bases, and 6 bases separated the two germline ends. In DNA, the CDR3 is TGTGCCAGCAGTGAAGAGAATACCGGGGAGCTGTTTTTT. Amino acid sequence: CASSEENTGELFF. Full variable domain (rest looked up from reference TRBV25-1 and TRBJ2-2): EADIYQTPRYLVIGTGKKITLECSQTMGHDKMYWYQQDPGMELHLIHYSYGVNSTEKGDLSSESTVSRIRTEHFPLTLESARPSHTSQYLCASSEENTGELFFGEGSRLTVL.

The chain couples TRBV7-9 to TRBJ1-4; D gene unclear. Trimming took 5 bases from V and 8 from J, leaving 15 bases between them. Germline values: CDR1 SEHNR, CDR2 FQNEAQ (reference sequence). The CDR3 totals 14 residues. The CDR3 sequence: CASSPVWEWEKLFF. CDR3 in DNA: TGTGCCAGCAGCCCCGTCTGGGAGTGGGAAAAACTGTTTTTT.

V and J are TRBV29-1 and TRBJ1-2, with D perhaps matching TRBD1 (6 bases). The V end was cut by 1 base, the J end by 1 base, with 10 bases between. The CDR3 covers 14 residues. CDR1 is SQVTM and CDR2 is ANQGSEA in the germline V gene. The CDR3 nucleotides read TGCAGCGTTGAAGGGGGACAAAATAACTATGGCTACACCTTC. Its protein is CSVEGGQNNYGYTF.

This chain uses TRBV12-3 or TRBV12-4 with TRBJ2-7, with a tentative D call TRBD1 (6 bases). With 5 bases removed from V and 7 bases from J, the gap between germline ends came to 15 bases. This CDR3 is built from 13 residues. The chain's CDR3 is CASSADRPWEQYF. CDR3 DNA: TGTGCCAGCAGTGCGGACAGACCCTGGGAGCAGTACTTC.

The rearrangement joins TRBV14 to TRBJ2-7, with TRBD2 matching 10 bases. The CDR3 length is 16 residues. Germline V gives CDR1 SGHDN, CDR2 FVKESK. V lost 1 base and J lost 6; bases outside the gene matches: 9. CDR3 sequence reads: CASSQGQLAGSPEQYF. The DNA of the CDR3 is TGTGCCAGCAGCCAAGGTCAACTAGCGGGATCCCCCGAGCAGTACTTC.

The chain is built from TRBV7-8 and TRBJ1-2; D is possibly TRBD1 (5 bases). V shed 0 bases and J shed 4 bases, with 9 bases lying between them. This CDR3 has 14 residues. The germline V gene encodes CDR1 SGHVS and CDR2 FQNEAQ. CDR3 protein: CASSLAQGGYGYTF. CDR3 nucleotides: TGTGCCAGCAGCTTAGCGCAGGGAGGCTATGGCTACACCTTC.

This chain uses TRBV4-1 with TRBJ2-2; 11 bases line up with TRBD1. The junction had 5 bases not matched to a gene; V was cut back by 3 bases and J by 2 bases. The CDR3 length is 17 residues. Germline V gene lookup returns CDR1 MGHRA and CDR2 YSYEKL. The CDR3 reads CASSQPGTGGNTGELFF. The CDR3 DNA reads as TGCGCCAGCAGCCAGCCCGGGACAGGGGGAAACACCGGGGAGCTGTTTTTT.

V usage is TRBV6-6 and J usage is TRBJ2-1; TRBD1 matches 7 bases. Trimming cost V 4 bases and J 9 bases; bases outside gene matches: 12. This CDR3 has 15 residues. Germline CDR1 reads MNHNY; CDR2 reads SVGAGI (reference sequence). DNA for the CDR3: TGTGCCAGCAGTTTCCCGGGACAGCGAAGGGGTGAGCAGTTCTTC. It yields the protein CASSFPGQRRGEQFF.

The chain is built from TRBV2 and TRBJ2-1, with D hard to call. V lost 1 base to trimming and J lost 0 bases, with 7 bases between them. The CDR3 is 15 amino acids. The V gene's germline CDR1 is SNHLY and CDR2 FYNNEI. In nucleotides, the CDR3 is TGTGCCAGCAGTGAAGACAGAAGCTCCTACAATGAGCAGTTCTTC. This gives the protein CASSEDRSSYNEQFF.

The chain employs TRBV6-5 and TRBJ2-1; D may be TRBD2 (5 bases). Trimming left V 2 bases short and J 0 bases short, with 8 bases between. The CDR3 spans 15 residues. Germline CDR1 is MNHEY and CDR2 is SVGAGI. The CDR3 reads CASSYLGSSYNEQFF. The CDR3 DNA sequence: TGTGCCAGCAGTTACCTGGGGAGCTCCTACAATGAGCAGTTCTTC.

CDR3 bases: TGTGCCAGCAGCGGGAAACGCAGGGGGCAGAGCTATGGCTACACCTTC. Protein sequence: CASSGKRRGQSYGYTF. The chain joins TRBV5-4 to TRBJ1-2; 8 nucleotides match TRBD1. Germline V gene data show CDR1 as SGHNT and CDR2 as YYREEE (reference sequence). V was pared by 4 bases and J by 4 bases, with 12 bases of the junction left unmatched. There are 16 residues in the CDR3.

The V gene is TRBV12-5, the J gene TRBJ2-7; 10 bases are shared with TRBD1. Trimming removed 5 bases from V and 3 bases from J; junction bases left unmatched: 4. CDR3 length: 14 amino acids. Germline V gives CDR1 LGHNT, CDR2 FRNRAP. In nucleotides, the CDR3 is TGTGCTAGTGGTGGGACAGGGGATCTCTACGAGCAGTACTTC. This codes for CASGGTGDLYEQYF.

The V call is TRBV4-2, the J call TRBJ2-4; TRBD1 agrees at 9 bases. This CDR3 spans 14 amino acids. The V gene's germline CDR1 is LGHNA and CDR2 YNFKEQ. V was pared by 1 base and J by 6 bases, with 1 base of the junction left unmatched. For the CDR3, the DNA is TGTGCCAGCAGCCAAGTACAGGGGGCAAACATTCAGTACTTC. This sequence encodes CASSQVQGANIQYF.

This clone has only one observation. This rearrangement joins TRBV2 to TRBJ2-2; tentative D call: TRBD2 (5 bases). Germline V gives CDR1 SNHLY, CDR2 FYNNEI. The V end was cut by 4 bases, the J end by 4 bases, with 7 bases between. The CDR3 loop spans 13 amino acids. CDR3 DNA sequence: TGTGCCAGCAGTGGGACTGCCACCGGGGAGCTGTTTTTT. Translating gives CASSGTATGELFF.

The CDR3 bases are TGCGCCAGCAGCTTAGGGGGAAGGGAAGAGACCCAGTACTTC. Protein sequence: CASSLGGREETQYF. The chain employs TRBV5-1 and TRBJ2-5; a possible D gene is TRBD1 (6 bases). With 2 bases removed from V and 3 bases from J, the gap between germline ends came to 11 bases. CDR3 length: 14 residues. CDR1 and CDR2 from the germline V gene are SGHRS and YFSETQ. Supplemented by reference TRBV5-1 and TRBJ2-5, the full variable domain reads KAGVTQTPRYLIKTRGQQVTLSCSPISGHRSVSWYQQTPGQGLQFLFEYFSETQRNKGNFPGRFSGRQFSNSRSEMNVSTLELGDSALYLCASSLGGREETQYFGPGTRLLVL.

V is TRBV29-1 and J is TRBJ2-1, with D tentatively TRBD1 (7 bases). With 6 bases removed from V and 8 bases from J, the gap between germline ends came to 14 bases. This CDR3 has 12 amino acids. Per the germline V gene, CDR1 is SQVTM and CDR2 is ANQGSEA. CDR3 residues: CSVPRGVHEQFF. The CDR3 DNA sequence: TGCAGCGTCCCCAGGGGGGTGCATGAGCAGTTCTTC.

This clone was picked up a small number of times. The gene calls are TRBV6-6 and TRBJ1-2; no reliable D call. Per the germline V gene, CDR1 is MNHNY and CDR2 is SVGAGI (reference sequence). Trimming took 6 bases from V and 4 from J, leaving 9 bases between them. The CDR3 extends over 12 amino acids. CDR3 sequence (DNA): TGTGCCAGCAGGCGAGACACCTATGGCTACACCTTC. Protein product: CASRRDTYGYTF.

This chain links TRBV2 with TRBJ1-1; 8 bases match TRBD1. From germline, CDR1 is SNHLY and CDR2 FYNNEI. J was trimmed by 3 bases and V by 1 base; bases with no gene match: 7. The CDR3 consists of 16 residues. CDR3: CASSEVWPDRDTEAFF. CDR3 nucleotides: TGTGCCAGCAGTGAAGTCTGGCCGGACAGGGACACTGAAGCTTTCTTT.

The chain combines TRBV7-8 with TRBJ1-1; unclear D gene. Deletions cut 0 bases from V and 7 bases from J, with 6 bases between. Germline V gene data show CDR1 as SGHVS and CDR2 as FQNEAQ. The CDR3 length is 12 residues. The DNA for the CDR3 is TGTGCCAGCAGCTTAGCACAGATTGAAGCTTTCTTT. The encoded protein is CASSLAQIEAFF. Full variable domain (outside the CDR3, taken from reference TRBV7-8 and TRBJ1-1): GAGVSQSPRYKVAKRGQDVALRCDPISGHVSLFWYQQALGQGPEFLTYFQNEAQLDKSGLPSDRFFAERPEGSVSTLKIQRTQQEDSAVYLCASSLAQIEAFFGQGTRLTVV.